This note documents a single T cell receptor (beta chain) sequence. This clone may be a read error of a much larger clone one base away. The library was built from about 400 ng RNA with molecular barcoded adaptors for alpha/delta and beta/gamma chains. TCRdb recomputed calls from the reads with MiXCR, one row per CDR3 protein. In the table there are roughly 130,000 distinct CDR3 sequences, 10% to 15% of which are singletons. At the time of active disease, bone marrow was collected from every patient. The sample originates from a study of read filtering for tumor transcriptome and immune sequencing. The CDR3 is 14 amino acids. V lost 7 bases to trimming and J lost 0 bases, with 11 bases between them. CDR1 is SGHAT and CDR2 is FQNNGV in the germline V gene.

This chain joins TRBV11-2 and TRBJ2-3; D is uncertain. Source material: a population of CD138-negative cells sorted from bone marrow. This TCR derives from a donor over 35 with multiple myeloma. The CDR3 here is CASISGYSTDTQYF. The CDR3 DNA sequence: TGTGCCAGCATCTCTGGCTATAGCACAGATACGCAGTATTTT.